This T cell receptor (beta chain) was sequenced during a study of blood T cell repertoires in COVID-19. Study details: Some COVID-19 samples were acute and others convalescent; all came from the United States, Italy and Spain. Sample material is recorded as cDNA or gDNA derived from T cells, B-cell-depleted T cells, or PBMCs.

Germline V CDR1 and CDR2: MNHNS, SASEGT. V dropped 1 base and J dropped 6 bases, with 12 bases sitting between them. The CDR3 loop spans 14 amino acids. Source study methods: By means of reference gene primer amplification, nucleated cell counts were estimated. TCRdb keeps only in-frame clones here, not all; method: immunoSEQ multiplex PCR. V, J and clone size are taken as reported in that table, and D and trimming were inferred from the DNA itself. This sample has 150,000 to 200,000 clones, with around nine tenths found just once. The sequenced material came from peripheral blood. The TCR was taken from a man in his forties or fifties with acute or convalescent COVID-19. The gene calls are TRBV6-1 and TRBJ1-2; D perhaps matches TRBD1 (5 bases). This CDR3 reads CASSEVDRLNGYTF. The CDR3 DNA follows: TGTGCCAGCAGTGAAGTTGACAGACTTAATGGCTACACCTTC.